Listed below are T cell receptor beta chains from one sample, sequenced in a study of T cell responses to AZD1222 COVID-19 vaccine. Profiled with immunoSEQ multiplex PCR; TCRdb holds only in-frame clones, not every one. The sample includes 140,000 to 150,000 clones, 92% of them seen just once. Sample: peripheral blood, taken 28 days after the second AZD1222 dose. The receptor source for this set is an adult who received the AZD1222 COVID-19 vaccine. Each CDR3 is given with its conserved first and last residue. The order of the fields is J gene, CDR3 length, V gene, CDR3 protein.

TRBJ1-2,13,TRBV27,CASSFPSGHGYTF
TRBJ2-2,12,TRBV3-1/TRBV3-2,CASSQEGRELFF
TRBJ2-1,16,TRBV6-5,CASSYVGQGARNEQFF
TRBJ1-2,14,TRBV5-1,CASSLPDVNYGYTF
TRBJ2-6,17,TRBV7-9,CASRLGQSFSGANVLTF
TRBJ2-6,18,TRBV7-2,CASSVRVTHASGANVLTF
TRBJ2-7,11,TRBV20-1,CSASETYEQYF
TRBJ1-5,18,TRBV4-3,CASSQEPTGPYSNQPQHF
TRBJ2-3,14,TRBV15,CATGLAGVRDTQYF
TRBJ2-5,15,TRBV9,CASSVSSGPQETQYF
TRBJ2-7,14,TRBV5-1,CASSWDRGPYEQYF
TRBJ2-3,14,TRBV6-5,CASMLGDITDTQYF
TRBJ2-7,13,TRBV5-8,CASSDRSSYEQYF
TRBJ1-1,13,TRBV6-6,CASSYSDSPEAFF
TRBJ2-2,13,TRBV2,CASRGQDAGELFF
TRBJ2-1,16,TRBV4-3,CASSQDYRQVYNEQFF
TRBJ2-1,20,TRBV7-3,CASSSTPGLAGLSSYNEQFF
TRBJ2-7,13,TRBV18,CASSPGSGYEQYF
TRBJ1-5,14,TRBV15,CATSLGYSNQPQHF
TRBJ2-7,11,TRBV6-5,CASAQGHEQYF